This T cell receptor (beta chain) was sequenced in a study of T cells after yellow fever vaccination (dated by TCRdb to the late 2010s). Notes on the research overall: The SMART-Seq v4 Ultra Low Input RNA kit was used to prepare libraries from fractions with low cell numbers. The cohort comprised two healthy male donors, one aged 18 to 29 and one aged 30 to 40 years. Bulk TCR alpha and beta repertoires were sequenced longitudinally to track T-cell clones before and after primary and booster YFV17D yellow fever vaccination. Blood samples were taken at several timepoints before and after primary and secondary immunization, and bulk PBMC replicates and cell subsets were isolated. Overall results and qualifications from the work: Most clones expanded after primary vaccination (roughly 96% of CD4 and 80% to 90% of CD8) were re-detected after the booster, suggesting that broad memory maintenance occurred. A small share of clonotypes occurred in both CD4 and CD8 compartments, likely arising from convergent recombination. The study included only a couple of donors, which limits how far the findings can be generalized. The secondary T-cell response was found to be weaker but faster than the primary response, with a peak reached on day 5 rather than on day 15. FACS-sorted repertoires could contain abundant contaminating clonotypes from the bulk population, so computational filtering was required.

The treatment or condition label, read with the paper, signifies: live attenuated yellow fever vaccine strain. PBMCs were isolated from peripheral blood using a standard Ficoll-Paque protocol. CD4 and CD8 T-cell fractions were isolated with Dynabeads CD4 and CD8 positive selection kits. TriZol was used to extract RNA from bulk PBMCs, CD4 and CD8 fractions, and dextramer-positive and dextramer-negative fractions. TCR cDNA was synthesized by 5'RACE template switching, which introduced a universal primer site and unique molecular identifiers. Priming for cDNA synthesis came from both the TCR alpha and TCR beta constant segments. Two PCR steps were used to amplify libraries, with sample barcodes and sequencing adapters being added in the second step. Libraries were sequenced on Illumina HiSeq 2500 (2x100 bp) or NovaSeq (2x150 bp). The study's processing was this. Reads were demultiplexed and collapsed into UMI consensus sequences with MIGEC, and V(D)J alignment was performed with MiXCR. Clonotypes responding to the vaccine were identified with edgeR on replicate PBMC samples, with the criteria of FDR below 0.01 and a log2 fold change above 5 up to day 15. Each bulk clonotype received a CD4 or CD8 identity based on whether the sequenced CD4 or CD8 repertoire contained that clonotype at higher abundance. TCRdb cleaned the public reads at Q25 with fastp, built clones with MiXCR and kept in-frame beta chains. All rows with the same CDR3 protein become a single entry with the most common DNA and genes. The V and J calls were not made by the authors but by TCRdb's processing. Recorded for this sample are tens of thousands of distinct CDR3 sequences; approximately 7% of them occurred a single time. 37% of the sample lies in the top ten.

This clonotype was recorded a few times. Its antigen is currently not known. No base quality information exists; no much larger clone differs at one position. Taken from cysteine to phenylalanine, the CDR3 has 14 residues. Kept here is only the CDR3 DNA, which spans 42 bases and is read in frame from base 1. The germline V gene sets CDR1 to SGDLS and CDR2 to YYNGEE. V lost 4 bases and J lost 3 bases; the stretch between them is 12 bases long. This clonotype originated in a man between 18 and 35 years old who received the YFV17D yellow fever vaccine. The V and J genes are TRBV9 and TRBJ2-3; no D gene can be assigned with confidence. Source: CD8+ T cells sorted from PBMCs, taken 45 days after the first yellow fever vaccination. The CDR3: CASSSAATTDTQYF. Here is the DNA: TGTGCCAGCAGCTCGGCGGCTACTACAGATACGCAGTATTTT.